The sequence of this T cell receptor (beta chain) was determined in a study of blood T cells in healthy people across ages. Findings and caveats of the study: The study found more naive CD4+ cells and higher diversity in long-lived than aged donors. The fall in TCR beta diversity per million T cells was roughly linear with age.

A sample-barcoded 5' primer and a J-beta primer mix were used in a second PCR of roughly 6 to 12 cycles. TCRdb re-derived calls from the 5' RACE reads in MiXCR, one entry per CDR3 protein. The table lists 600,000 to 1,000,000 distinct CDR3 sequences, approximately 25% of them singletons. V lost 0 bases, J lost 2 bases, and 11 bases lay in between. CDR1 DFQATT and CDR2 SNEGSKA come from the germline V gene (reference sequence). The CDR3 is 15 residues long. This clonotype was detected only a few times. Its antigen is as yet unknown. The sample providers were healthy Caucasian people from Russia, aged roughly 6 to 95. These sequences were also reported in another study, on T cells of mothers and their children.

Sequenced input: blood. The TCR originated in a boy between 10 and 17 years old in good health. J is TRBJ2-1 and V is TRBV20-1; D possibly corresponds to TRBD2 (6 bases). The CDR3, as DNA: TGCAGTGCTAGAGATCTGGCGGGGCCCTACAATGAGCAGTTCTTC. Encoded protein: CSARDLAGPYNEQFF.